This is a list of T cell receptor beta chains from one sample in a study of blood T cell repertoires in COVID-19. The table came from immunoSEQ multiplex PCR; TCRdb's copy has only in-frame clones and leaves some out. The sample consists of about 430,000 clones, more than 80% of them appearing once. Input material: PBMCs or T cells enriched from blood (not recorded which). The receptors were sampled from a man younger than 40 who had recovered from COVID-19. The CDR3 runs from the conserved cysteine through the conserved F or W. The D gene is left open where the match is weak. Clone size is not always given. Where it is, it says once, few, many or a class for expanded clones.

J gene: TRBJ1-1
clone size: few
V gene: TRBV7-3
D gene: -
CDR3 DNA: TGTGCCAGCAGCGGTAGGAACACTGAAGCTTTCTTT
CDR3 protein: CASSGRNTEAFF

J gene: TRBJ2-2
clone size: -
V gene: TRBV3-1/TRBV3-2
D gene: -
CDR3 DNA: TGTGCCAGCAGCCAGGGGGGAGCCACCGGGGAGCTGTTTTTT
CDR3 protein: CASSQGGATGELFF

J gene: TRBJ1-6
clone size: -
V gene: TRBV7-8
D gene: -
CDR3 DNA: TGTGCCAGCACCACAGGTCTAAATTCACCCCTCCACTTT
CDR3 protein: CASTTGLNSPLHF

J gene: TRBJ1-1
clone size: -
V gene: TRBV7-3
D gene: TRBD1
CDR3 DNA: TGTGCCAGCAGCCTCACAGGGGGCGTTGGGGGTGAAGCTTTCTTT
CDR3 protein: CASSLTGGVGGEAFF

J gene: TRBJ2-3
clone size: -
V gene: TRBV10-3
D gene: -
CDR3 DNA: TGTGCCATCAGTGAGTACCGGGAGCTCAGAGATACGCAGTATTTT
CDR3 protein: CAISEYRELRDTQYF

J gene: TRBJ2-2
clone size: -
V gene: TRBV27
D gene: TRBD2
CDR3 DNA: TGTGCCAGCAGCCGGACTAGCGGGTTCGAGCTGTTTTTT
CDR3 protein: CASSRTSGFELFF

J gene: TRBJ2-7
clone size: -
V gene: TRBV4-1
D gene: TRBD1
CDR3 DNA: TGCGCCAGCAGCCAGGCCGGACAGGGGTTGTACGAGCAGTACTTC
CDR3 protein: CASSQAGQGLYEQYF

J gene: TRBJ1-1
clone size: -
V gene: TRBV7-9
D gene: -
CDR3 DNA: TGTGCCAGCAGCTTAGTGCAGGGAATGAACACTGAAGCTTTCTTT
CDR3 protein: CASSLVQGMNTEAFF

J gene: TRBJ2-7
clone size: -
V gene: TRBV18
D gene: -
CDR3 DNA: TGTGCCAGCTCGCCCGCGGGGGCTAAGTCCTACGAGCAGTACTTC
CDR3 protein: CASSPAGAKSYEQYF

J gene: TRBJ2-7
clone size: -
V gene: TRBV29-1
D gene: TRBD1
CDR3 DNA: TGCAGCGCCAGACCGGGACAGAACTCCTACGAGCAGTACTTC
CDR3 protein: CSARPGQNSYEQYF

J gene: TRBJ2-2
clone size: -
V gene: TRBV25-1
D gene: -
CDR3 DNA: TGTGCCAGCAGTGGAGATGTCGGGGAGCTGTTTTTT
CDR3 protein: CASSGDVGELFF

J gene: TRBJ1-3
clone size: few
V gene: TRBV19
D gene: -
CDR3 DNA: TGTGCCAGTAAAATCCACTCTGGAAACACCATATATTTT
CDR3 protein: CASKIHSGNTIYF

J gene: TRBJ1-5
clone size: -
V gene: TRBV19
D gene: -
CDR3 DNA: TGTGCCAGTCAAACAGGGATCCAGCCCCAGCATTTT
CDR3 protein: CASQTGIQPQHF

J gene: TRBJ1-2
clone size: -
V gene: TRBV11-2
D gene: -
CDR3 DNA: TGTGCCACGACCTCCAGGGATCCTTATGGCTACACCTTC
CDR3 protein: CATTSRDPYGYTF

J gene: TRBJ2-1
clone size: -
V gene: TRBV7-3
D gene: -
CDR3 DNA: TGTGCCAGCAGCTTGGACGGGGGAAATGAGCAGTTCTTC
CDR3 protein: CASSLDGGNEQFF

J gene: TRBJ2-1
clone size: -
V gene: TRBV5-1
D gene: -
CDR3 DNA: TGCGCCAGCAGCTTGCCTCCGAGCTCCTACAATGAGCAGTTCTTC
CDR3 protein: CASSLPPSSYNEQFF

J gene: TRBJ2-7
clone size: -
V gene: TRBV4-1
D gene: TRBD1
CDR3 DNA: TGCGCCAGCAGCCAAACCACCAGGGACAGGGGGTACGAGCAGTACTTC
CDR3 protein: CASSQTTRDRGYEQYF

J gene: TRBJ2-7
clone size: -
V gene: TRBV12-3/TRBV12-4
D gene: -
CDR3 DNA: TGTGCCAGCAGTTTTAGAGGGACCTACGAGCAGTACTTC
CDR3 protein: CASSFRGTYEQYF

J gene: TRBJ1-4
clone size: few
V gene: TRBV7-9
D gene: -
CDR3 DNA: TGTGCCAGCAGCTCGAGTGAAAAACTGTTTTTT
CDR3 protein: CASSSSEKLFF

J gene: TRBJ2-1
clone size: -
V gene: TRBV15
D gene: -
CDR3 DNA: TGTGCCACCAGCAAAGGCGGGAAACCCTACAATGAGCAGTTCTTC
CDR3 protein: CATSKGGKPYNEQFF

J gene: TRBJ1-1
clone size: -
V gene: TRBV7-9
D gene: TRBD1
CDR3 DNA: TGTGCCAGCAGCCTTGGACAGGGGAACACTGAAGCTTTCTTT
CDR3 protein: CASSLGQGNTEAFF

J gene: TRBJ1-2
clone size: -
V gene: TRBV4-1
D gene: -
CDR3 DNA: TGCGCCAGCAGCCAAGGGGCACAAAAGGGGTATCATGGCTACACCTTC
CDR3 protein: CASSQGAQKGYHGYTF

J gene: TRBJ2-5
clone size: -
V gene: TRBV4-1
D gene: TRBD1
CDR3 DNA: TGCGCCAGCAGCCAAGATAGGGACAGGGAAGAGACCCAGTACTTC
CDR3 protein: CASSQDRDREETQYF

J gene: TRBJ2-7
clone size: -
V gene: TRBV3-1/TRBV3-2
D gene: TRBD1
CDR3 DNA: TGTGCCAGCAGCCAAGACCGGGACAGGGGAAACAACGAGCAGTACTTC
CDR3 protein: CASSQDRDRGNNEQYF